Each of the 20 T cell receptor beta chains below was sequenced from the same sample in a study of blood T cell repertoires in COVID-19. Profiled with immunoSEQ multiplex PCR; TCRdb holds only in-frame clones, not every one. The top ten hold 13% of the sample, which has fewer than 150,000 clones, 70% to 90% seen once. The sample consisted of peripheral blood. These receptors were obtained from a human donor in a cohort sampled during active COVID-19.

This clone was observed a handful of times. The chain carries TRBV12-3 or TRBV12-4 and TRBJ2-7; TRBD2 agrees at 7 bases. The CDR3 has 12 residues. V shed 6 bases and J 9 bases; nucleotides not matched to a gene: 8. DNA for the CDR3: TGTGCCAGCAGCAAGGGAGGGGAGGGGCAGTACTTC. Translated: CASSKGGEGQYF.

This clone was observed a handful of times. This chain joins TRBV3-1 (or the pseudogene TRBV3-2) and TRBJ2-7, with D possibly matching TRBD1 (5 bases). The CDR3 extends over 14 amino acids. Trimming removed 4 bases from V and 4 bases from J, with 14 bases in between. CDR1 is LGHDT, CDR2 YNNKEL, per germline (reference sequence). The CDR3 coding sequence is TGTGCCAGCAGCCCCGTCGGTGGGGCTTACGAGCAGTACTTC. Its translation: CASSPVGGAYEQYF.

The chain recombines TRBV7-2 with TRBJ2-4; no reliable D call. The germline V gene has CDR1 SGHTA and CDR2 FQGNSA. The CDR3 is 16 residues long. Trimming removed 0 bases from V and 0 bases from J, with 9 bases in between. The CDR3 DNA is TGTGCCAGCAGCTTAGCCCCCTTTTTAGCCAAAAACATTCAGTACTTC. It codes for CASSLAPFLAKNIQYF.

This clone showed up just once. The V and J genes are TRBV9 and TRBJ1-3; no clear D. CDR3 length: 17 residues. Germline CDR1 reads SGDLS; CDR2 reads YYNGEE. Trimming took off 0 bases at V and 0 bases at J, with 13 bases between the two ends. In DNA form, the CDR3 reads TGTGCCAGCAGCGTAGGCCCCGCAGGCTCCTCTGGAAACACCATATATTTT. Protein: CASSVGPAGSSGNTIYF.

V is TRBV3-1 (or the pseudogene TRBV3-2) and J is TRBJ1-3; D not certain. The V gene's germline CDR1 is LGHDT and CDR2 YNNKEL (reference sequence). V was clipped by 2 bases and J by 4 bases, with 12 bases between them. The CDR3 loop spans 15 amino acids. The CDR3 protein is CASSQRPAGGNTIYF. CDR3 nucleotides: TGTGCCAGCAGCCAACGCCCCGCCGGGGGAAACACCATATATTTT.

V and J are TRBV19 and TRBJ2-7; 7 bases fit TRBD1. Germline CDR1 is LNHDA and CDR2 is SQIVND (reference sequence). This CDR3 spans 13 amino acids. V was clipped by 5 bases and J by 7 bases; unmatched bases: 8. CDR3 sequence reads: CASSASTGYEQYF. CDR3 coding DNA: TGTGCCAGTAGTGCCTCGACAGGGTATGAGCAGTACTTC.

This clone appeared once. The rearrangement uses TRBV5-1 and TRBJ2-3; 11 bases are shared with TRBD1. V dropped 4 bases and J dropped 4; count of bases not matched to a gene: 5. Looked up from germline, CDR1 is SGHRS and CDR2 is YFSETQ. The CDR3 spans 15 residues. The DNA of the CDR3 is TGCGCCAGCAGCATCGGACAGGGGGCATCAGATACGCAGTATTTT. The encoded protein is CASSIGQGASDTQYF.

The chain uses TRBV9 and TRBJ2-2, with 10 bases that match TRBD1. CDR1 SGDLS and CDR2 YYNGEE come from the germline V gene. J was trimmed by 6 bases and V by 1 base; bases with no gene match: 6. This CDR3 has 16 amino acids. The CDR3: CASSVTGTGVAGELFF. The CDR3 DNA reads as TGTGCCAGCAGCGTAACCGGGACAGGGGTGGCCGGGGAGCTGTTTTTT.

This clone was recorded once. The gene calls are TRBV4-1 and TRBJ2-7; D is possibly TRBD2 (5 bases). V was pared by 0 bases and J by 4 bases, with 13 bases between. Germline V gives CDR1 MGHRA, CDR2 YSYEKL. This CDR3 region has 15 residues. CDR3 nucleotide sequence: TGCGCCAGCAGCCAAGATCGGTCGGGGTTTTACGAGCAGTACTTC. This gives the protein CASSQDRSGFYEQYF.

The chain links TRBV7-9 to TRBJ1-1, with TRBD1 as a possible D gene (5 bases). Trimming shortened V by 3 bases and J by 4 bases, and 12 bases separated the two germline ends. CDR1 is SEHNR, CDR2 FQNEAQ, per germline (reference sequence). The CDR3 totals 14 residues. The DNA for the CDR3 is TGTGCCAGCAGCTTTGTCAGGGATGGCACTGAAGCTTTCTTT. Translating gives CASSFVRDGTEAFF.

J is TRBJ1-1 and V is TRBV11-1; possibly TRBD1 for D (6 bases). The V gene lost 6 bases and the J gene lost 4 bases, with 15 bases spanning the gap. CDR3 size: 14 residues. The germline V gene encodes CDR1 SGHAT and CDR2 FQDESV (reference sequence). The CDR3 loop reads CASRTLGGITEAFF. CDR3 in DNA: TGTGCCAGCAGGACGCTAGGGGGAATCACTGAAGCTTTCTTT.

The chain recombines TRBV10-3 with TRBJ2-7; TRBD1 agrees at 8 bases. CDR1 and CDR2 (germline): ENHRY, SYGVKD. V lost 5 bases, J lost 0 bases, and 3 bases stayed unmatched. CDR3 length: 14 amino acids. DNA for the CDR3: TGTGCCATCAGTAAGGACAGGGCCTCCTACGAGCAGTACTTC. It specifies CAISKDRASYEQYF.

This clone was seen once. The gene calls are TRBV5-1 and TRBJ1-5; 9 bases align to TRBD1. J lost 3 bases, V lost 4 bases, and 5 bases had no gene match. This CDR3 has 15 residues. In germline, CDR1 is SGHRS, CDR2 YFSETQ. CDR3 DNA: TGCGCCAGCAGCCCTACAGGGGGCAACAATCAGCCCCAGCATTTT. It encodes CASSPTGGNNQPQHF.

The genes are TRBV6-5 and TRBJ2-7; D is uncertain. Trimming stripped 6 bases from V and 4 bases from J, with 13 bases between. Per germline, CDR1 MNHEY and CDR2 SVGAGI. The CDR3 is made up of 13 amino acids. CDR3 nucleotide sequence: TGTGCCAGCAGGCCCCCTTCAGGTTACGAGCAGTACTTC. Its protein is CASRPPSGYEQYF.

V and J are TRBV6-6 and TRBJ2-7; tentative D call: TRBD1 (6 bases). V lost 1 base to trimming and J lost 6 bases, with 13 bases between them. The CDR3 contains 14 residues. Germline V lookup: CDR1 MNHNY, CDR2 SVGAGI (reference sequence). This CDR3 reads CASSYYGGGGEQYF. In DNA form, the CDR3 reads TGTGCCAGCAGTTACTATGGGGGCGGCGGCGAGCAGTACTTC.

The chain has TRBV4-1 and TRBJ2-7, with 7 bases that match TRBD2. The CDR3 covers 16 residues. J lost 0 bases, V lost 0 bases, and 5 bases had no gene match. Germline CDR1 reads MGHRA; CDR2 reads YSYEKL. Written as DNA, the CDR3 is TGCGCCAGCAGCCAAGATTGGGGGGGGAGCTCCTACGAGCAGTACTTC. It codes for CASSQDWGGSSYEQYF.

The J gene is TRBJ2-1, the V gene TRBV5-4; D perhaps matches TRBD2 (7 bases). Germline lookup yields CDR1 SGHNT and CDR2 YYREEE (reference sequence). The V gene lost 0 bases and the J gene lost 0 bases, with 13 bases spanning the gap. This CDR3 has 17 residues. The CDR3 DNA reads as TGTGCCAGCAGCTTGGGCGGCGGGGGCCACTCCTACAATGAGCAGTTCTTC. It specifies CASSLGGGGHSYNEQFF.

The chain uses TRBV7-2 and TRBJ2-5; 11 nucleotides agree with TRBD2. The V segment lost 5 bases and the J segment 5 bases; nucleotides outside the gene matches: 10. The CDR3 is 16 residues long. In germline, CDR1 is SGHTA, CDR2 FQGNSA. CDR3 protein: CASSARRTSGLETQYF. The CDR3 DNA follows: TGTGCCAGCAGCGCCAGAAGGACTAGCGGGTTGGAGACCCAGTACTTC.

This sequence joins TRBV19 and TRBJ2-3; 16 nucleotides line up with TRBD2. From germline, CDR1 is LNHDA and CDR2 SQIVND (reference sequence). Germline trimming cut 5 bases from V and 8 bases from J; bases unmatched to any gene: 13. There are 18 residues in the CDR3. CDR3 coding DNA: TGTGCCAGTAGTTCGGGACTAGCGGGGGGGCCGGGGTCGGTTACGCAGTATTTT. This encodes CASSSGLAGGPGSVTQYF.

The chain recombines TRBV10-3 with TRBJ2-7; 8 positions match TRBD2. Per germline, CDR1 ENHRY and CDR2 SYGVKD. CDR3 length: 14 amino acids. The trim removed 5 bases at V and 3 bases at J, leaving 6 bases unmatched. The CDR3 spells CAISTSGLNYEQYF. Here the CDR3 DNA reads TGTGCCATCAGTACTAGCGGATTGAACTACGAGCAGTACTTC.